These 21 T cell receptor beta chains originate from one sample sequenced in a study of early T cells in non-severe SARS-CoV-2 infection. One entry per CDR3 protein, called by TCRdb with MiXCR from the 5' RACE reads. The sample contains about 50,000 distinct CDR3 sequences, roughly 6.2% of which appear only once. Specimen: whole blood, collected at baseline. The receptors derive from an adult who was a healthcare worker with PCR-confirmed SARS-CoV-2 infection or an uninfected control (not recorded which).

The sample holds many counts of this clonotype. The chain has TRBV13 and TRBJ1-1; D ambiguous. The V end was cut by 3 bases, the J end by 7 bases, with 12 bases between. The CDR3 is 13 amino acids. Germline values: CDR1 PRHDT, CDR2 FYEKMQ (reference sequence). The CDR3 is CASSLWQRLEAFF. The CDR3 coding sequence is TGTGCCAGCAGCTTGTGGCAGAGGCTTGAAGCTTTCTTT.

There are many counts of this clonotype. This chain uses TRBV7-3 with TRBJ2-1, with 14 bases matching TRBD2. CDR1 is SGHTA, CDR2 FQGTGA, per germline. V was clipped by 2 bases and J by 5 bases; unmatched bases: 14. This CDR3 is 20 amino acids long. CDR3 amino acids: CASSLVPPTSGRAFNNEQFF. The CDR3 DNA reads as TGTGCCAGCAGCTTAGTCCCTCCGACTAGCGGGAGGGCCTTTAACAATGAGCAGTTCTTC. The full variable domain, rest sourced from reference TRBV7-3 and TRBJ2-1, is GAGVSQTPSNKVTEKGKYVELRCDPISGHTALYWYRQSLGQGPEFLIYFQGTGAADDSGLPNDRFFAVRPEGSVSTLKIQRTERGDSAVYLCASSLVPPTSGRAFNNEQFFGPGTRLTVL.

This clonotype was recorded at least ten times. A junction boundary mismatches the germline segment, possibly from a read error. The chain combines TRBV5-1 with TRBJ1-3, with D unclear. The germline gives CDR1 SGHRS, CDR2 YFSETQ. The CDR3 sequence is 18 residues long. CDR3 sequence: CASSLGARRSVLGDTIYF. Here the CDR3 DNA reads TGCGCCAGCAGCTTGGGAGCCCGGAGGAGCGTCCTTGGAGACACCATATATTTT.

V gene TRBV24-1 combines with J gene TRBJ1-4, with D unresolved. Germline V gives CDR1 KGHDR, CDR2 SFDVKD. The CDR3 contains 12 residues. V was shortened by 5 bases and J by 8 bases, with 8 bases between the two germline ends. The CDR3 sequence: CATSVTGEKLFF. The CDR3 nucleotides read TGTGCCACCAGTGTGACGGGAGAAAAACTGTTTTTT.

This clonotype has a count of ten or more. The CDR3 loop reads CASSPRWDSQKTYEQYF. In DNA, the CDR3 is TGTGCCAGTAGTCCTAGATGGGACTCACAAAAAACCTACGAGCAGTACTTC. The chain has TRBV19 and TRBJ2-7; TRBD2 is a possible D gene (6 bases). This CDR3 has 17 amino acids. Looked up from germline, CDR1 is LNHDA and CDR2 is SQIVND (reference sequence). V lost 5 bases, J lost 2 bases, and 22 bases lay in between.

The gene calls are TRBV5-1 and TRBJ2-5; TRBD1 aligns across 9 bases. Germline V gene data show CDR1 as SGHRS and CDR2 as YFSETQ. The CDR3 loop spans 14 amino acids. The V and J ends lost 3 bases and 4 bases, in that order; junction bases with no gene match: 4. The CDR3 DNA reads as TGCGCCAGCAGCTCCGGGACAGGGTTAGAGACCCAGTACTTC. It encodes CASSSGTGLETQYF.

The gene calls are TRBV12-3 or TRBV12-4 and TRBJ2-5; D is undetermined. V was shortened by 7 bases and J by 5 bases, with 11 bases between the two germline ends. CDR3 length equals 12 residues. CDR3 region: CASTQAWETQYF. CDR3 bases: TGTGCCAGCACCCAGGCGTGGGAGACCCAGTACTTC.

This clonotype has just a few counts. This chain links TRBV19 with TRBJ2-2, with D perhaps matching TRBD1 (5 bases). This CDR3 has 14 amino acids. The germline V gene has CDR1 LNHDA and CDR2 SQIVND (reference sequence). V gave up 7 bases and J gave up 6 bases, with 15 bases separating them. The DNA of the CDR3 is TGTGCCAGTACCCCAGCCCAGGGATCCGGGGAGCTGTTTTTT. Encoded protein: CASTPAQGSGELFF.

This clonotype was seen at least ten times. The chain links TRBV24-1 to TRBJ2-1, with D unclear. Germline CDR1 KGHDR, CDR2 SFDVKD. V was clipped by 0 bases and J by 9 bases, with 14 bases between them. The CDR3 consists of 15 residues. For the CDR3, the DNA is TGTGCCACCAGTGATTTGTTGAGTGGTTCCGGTGAGCAGTTCTTC. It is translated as CATSDLLSGSGEQFF.

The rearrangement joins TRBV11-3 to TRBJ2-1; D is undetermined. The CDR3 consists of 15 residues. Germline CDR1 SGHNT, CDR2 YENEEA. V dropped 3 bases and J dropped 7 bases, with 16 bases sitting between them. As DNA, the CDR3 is TGTGCCAGCAGCTTGGCACTAACGGATAGGAATGAGCAGTTCTTC. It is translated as CASSLALTDRNEQFF.

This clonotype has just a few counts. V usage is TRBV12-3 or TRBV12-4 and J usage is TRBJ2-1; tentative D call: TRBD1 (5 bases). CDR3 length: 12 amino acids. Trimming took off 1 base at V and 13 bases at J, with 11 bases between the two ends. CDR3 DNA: TGTGCCAGCAGTTTAGGGGGCCGGAGACAGTTCTTC. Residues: CASSLGGRRQFF.

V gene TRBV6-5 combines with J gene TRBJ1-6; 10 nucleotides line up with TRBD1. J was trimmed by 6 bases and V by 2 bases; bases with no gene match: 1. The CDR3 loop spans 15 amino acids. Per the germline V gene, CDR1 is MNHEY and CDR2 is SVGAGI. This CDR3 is CASSYRDRGNSPLHF. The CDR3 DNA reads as TGTGCCAGCAGTTACCGGGACAGGGGTAATTCACCCCTCCACTTT.

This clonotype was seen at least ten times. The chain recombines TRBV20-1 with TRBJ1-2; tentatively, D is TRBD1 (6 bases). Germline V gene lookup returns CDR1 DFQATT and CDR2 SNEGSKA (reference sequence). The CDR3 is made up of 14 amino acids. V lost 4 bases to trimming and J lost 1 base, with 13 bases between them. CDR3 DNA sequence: TGCAGTGCTACGGGGGCTGAACTTAACTATGGCTACACCTTC. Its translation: CSATGAELNYGYTF.

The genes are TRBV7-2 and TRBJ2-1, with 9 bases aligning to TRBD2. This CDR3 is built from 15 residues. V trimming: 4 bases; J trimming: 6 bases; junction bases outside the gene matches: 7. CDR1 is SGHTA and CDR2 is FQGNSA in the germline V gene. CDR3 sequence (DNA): TGTGCCAGCAGCTCCGGACTAGCGAAGTCCAATGAGCAGTTCTTC. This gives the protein CASSSGLAKSNEQFF.

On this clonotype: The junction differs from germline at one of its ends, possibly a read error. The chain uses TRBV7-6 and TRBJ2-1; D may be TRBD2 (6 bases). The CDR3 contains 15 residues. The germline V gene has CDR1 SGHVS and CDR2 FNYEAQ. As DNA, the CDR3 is TGTGTCAGCAGCTTAGGTGGAGGGCATTACAATGAGCAGTTCTTC. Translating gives CVSSLGGGHYNEQFF.

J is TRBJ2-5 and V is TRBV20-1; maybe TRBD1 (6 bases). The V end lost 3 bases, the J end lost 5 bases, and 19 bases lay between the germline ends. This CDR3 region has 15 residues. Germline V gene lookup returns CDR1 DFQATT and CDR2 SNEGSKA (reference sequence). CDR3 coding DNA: TGCAGTGCTAGCGTGGACAGTCATACTTCGGAGACCCAGTACTTC. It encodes CSASVDSHTSETQYF.

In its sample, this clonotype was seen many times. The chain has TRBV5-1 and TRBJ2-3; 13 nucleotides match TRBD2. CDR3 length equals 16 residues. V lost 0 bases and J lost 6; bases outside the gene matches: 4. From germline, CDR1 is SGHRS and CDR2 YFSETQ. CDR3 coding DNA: TGCGCCAGCAGCTTGGGACTAGCGGGAGGAGACGATACGCAGTATTTT. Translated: CASSLGLAGGDDTQYF.

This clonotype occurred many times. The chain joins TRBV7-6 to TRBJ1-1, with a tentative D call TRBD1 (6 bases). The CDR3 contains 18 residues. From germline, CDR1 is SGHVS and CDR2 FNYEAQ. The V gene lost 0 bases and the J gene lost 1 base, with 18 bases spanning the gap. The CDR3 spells CASSLAGPQGRRNTEAFF. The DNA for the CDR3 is TGTGCCAGCAGCTTAGCTGGGCCACAGGGCCGGAGGAACACTGAAGCTTTCTTT.

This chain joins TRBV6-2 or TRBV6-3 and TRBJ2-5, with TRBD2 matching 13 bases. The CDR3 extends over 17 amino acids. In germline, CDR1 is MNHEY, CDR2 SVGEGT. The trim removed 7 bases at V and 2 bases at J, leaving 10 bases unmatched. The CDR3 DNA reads TGTGCCAGCATGTCCGGGACTAGCGGGAATAGGCAAGAGACCCAGTACTTC. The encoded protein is CASMSGTSGNRQETQYF.

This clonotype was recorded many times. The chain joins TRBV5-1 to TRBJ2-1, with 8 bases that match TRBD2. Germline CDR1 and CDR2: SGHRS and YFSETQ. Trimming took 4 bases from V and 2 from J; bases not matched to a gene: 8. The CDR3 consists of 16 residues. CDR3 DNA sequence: TGCGCCAGCAGCCTTTCCGGGACTAGTGCCTACAATGAGCAGTTCTTC. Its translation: CASSLSGTSAYNEQFF.

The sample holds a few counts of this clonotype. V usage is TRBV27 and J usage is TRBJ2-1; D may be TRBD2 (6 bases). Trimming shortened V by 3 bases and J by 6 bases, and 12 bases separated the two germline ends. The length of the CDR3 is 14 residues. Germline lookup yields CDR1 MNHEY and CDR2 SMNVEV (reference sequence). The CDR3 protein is CASSFDSGPNEQFF. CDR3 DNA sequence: TGTGCCAGCAGTTTCGATAGCGGCCCCAATGAGCAGTTCTTC.